What follows are 22 T cell receptor beta chains derived from one specimen sequenced in a study of blood T cells in healthy people across ages. The second PCR ran roughly 7 to 12 cycles with a sample-barcoded 5' primer and J-beta primers. A single record per CDR3 protein comes from TCRdb applying MiXCR to the 5' RACE reads. The table records 450,000 to 600,000 distinct CDR3 sequences, about 28% of them present only once. The sample was also reused in another study, on T cells of mothers and their children.

Sequenced input: blood. The receptor source for this set is a boy between 2 and 10 years old in good health.

This clonotype occurred a few times. The chain couples TRBV27 to TRBJ2-3, with TRBD2 matching 7 bases. The CDR3 is 15 amino acids. The germline gives CDR1 MNHEY, CDR2 SMNVEV (reference sequence). J gave up 1 base and V 3 bases, and 4 bases lay outside the gene matches. The CDR3 sequence is CASSFTSARTDTQYF. CDR3 DNA sequence: TGTGCCAGCAGTTTCACTAGCGCCCGCACAGATACGCAGTATTTT.

This clonotype came up a few times. The chain links TRBV30 to TRBJ2-5; no clear D. CDR1 is GTSNPN, CDR2 SVGIG, per germline (reference sequence). The V end lost 0 bases, the J end lost 2 bases, and 4 bases lay between the germline ends. The CDR3 totals 12 residues. This CDR3 is CAWSVGQETQYF. Here the CDR3 DNA reads TGTGCCTGGAGTGTAGGACAAGAGACCCAGTACTTC.

This clonotype has just a few counts. J is TRBJ2-5 and V is TRBV27, with TRBD2 as a possible D gene (6 bases). The DNA end is more similar to TRBJ2-1, so the J call may be wrong. The CDR3 length is 17 residues. CDR1 is MNHEY and CDR2 is SMNVEV in the germline V gene (reference sequence). CDR3 DNA: TGTGCCAGCAGTGTCGCCGGGACTTCGTCCACCTACAATGAGCAGTTCTTC. This sequence encodes CASSVAGTSSTYNEQFF.

The V and J genes are TRBV19 and TRBJ2-7, with a weak D call TRBD1 (6 bases). The CDR3 length is 14 residues. V was pared by 5 bases and J by 0 bases, with 11 bases between. CDR1 and CDR2 from the germline V gene are LNHDA and SQIVND (reference sequence). The CDR3 region is CASSETGSSYEQYF. The CDR3 bases are TGTGCCAGTAGTGAGACAGGAAGCTCCTACGAGCAGTACTTC.

This chain links TRBV7-9 with TRBJ2-1, with D unclear. The germline CDR1 and CDR2 sequences are SEHNR and FQNEAQ (reference sequence). Trimming stripped 0 bases from V and 5 bases from J, with 8 bases between. The CDR3 is 14 residues long. The CDR3 nucleotides are TGTGCCAGCAGCTTAGCGTCACTGAACAATGAGCAGTTCTTC. It specifies CASSLASLNNEQFF.

The chain recombines TRBV11-2 with TRBJ2-6, with 7 bases identical to TRBD1. Trimming removed 0 bases from V and 0 bases from J; junction bases left unmatched: 14. This CDR3 contains 21 residues. Germline V gene lookup returns CDR1 SGHAT and CDR2 FQNNGV. The CDR3 DNA reads TGTGCCAGCAGCTTAGAAAGGTTGACAGGGCGGGTAGACTCTGGGGCCAACGTCCTGACTTTC. It is translated as CASSLERLTGRVDSGANVLTF.

This clonotype occurred a few times. The chain joins TRBV9 to TRBJ1-4, with D tentatively TRBD1 (5 bases). Germline-derived CDR1 and CDR2 are SGDLS and YYNGEE. Trimming shortened V by 3 bases and J by 7 bases, and 16 bases separated the two germline ends. This CDR3 has 15 amino acids. CDR3: CASSARGALGEKLFF. CDR3 coding DNA: TGTGCCAGCAGCGCGAGGGGAGCTCTAGGTGAAAAACTGTTTTTT.

Ten or more counts support this clonotype. J is TRBJ2-5 and V is TRBV20-1; TRBD2 matches at 9 bases. Germline CDR1 is DFQATT and CDR2 is SNEGSKA (reference sequence). This CDR3 region has 14 residues. Trimming removed 2 bases from V and 1 base from J; junction bases left unmatched: 2. CDR3 protein: CSARTSGFQETQYF. For the CDR3, the DNA is TGCAGTGCTAGAACTAGCGGGTTCCAAGAGACCCAGTACTTC.

The chain links TRBV29-1 to TRBJ1-3, with a weak D call TRBD1 (5 bases). CDR1 and CDR2 from the germline V gene are SQVTM and ANQGSEA. This CDR3 is 12 amino acids long. V lost 7 bases to trimming and J lost 3 bases, with 10 bases between them. This chain's CDR3 is CSAERGGNTIYF. The CDR3 bases are TGCAGCGCAGAAAGGGGTGGAAACACCATATATTTT.

This rearrangement joins TRBV9 to TRBJ2-2; D remains ambiguous. The CDR3 is made up of 14 amino acids. Germline CDR1 reads SGDLS; CDR2 reads YYNGEE. V was trimmed by 1 base and J by 0 bases, leaving 4 bases between them. For the CDR3, the DNA is TGTGCCAGCAGCGTAATGTCGAACACCGGGGAGCTGTTTTTT. Translation gives CASSVMSNTGELFF.

J is TRBJ2-5 and V is TRBV10-3; 9 nucleotides align to TRBD1. The trim removed 5 bases at V and 2 bases at J, leaving 6 bases unmatched. The V gene's germline CDR1 is ENHRY and CDR2 SYGVKD. This CDR3 is 15 amino acids long. The CDR3 nucleotides are TGTGCCATCAGTTCTCCCGGGACAGGGCAAGAGACCCAGTACTTC. Translated, it gives CAISSPGTGQETQYF.

The CDR3 DNA sequence: TGCAGCGTTGCTTGGCGGACCTACGAGCAGTACTTC. As protein: CSVAWRTYEQYF. The rearrangement joins TRBV29-1 to TRBJ2-7, with D unclear. Germline V lookup: CDR1 SQVTM, CDR2 ANQGSEA. The CDR3 spans 12 residues. The ends were cut back, 4 bases at V and 2 bases at J, with 9 bases in the middle.

This clonotype was found a few times. The CDR3 nucleotides read TGTGCCAGCTCACCCGTGACAGGGCGCAATCAGCCCCAGCATTTT. Its protein product is CASSPVTGRNQPQHF. This chain joins TRBV18 and TRBJ1-5, with TRBD1 matching over 7 bases. After removal of 3 bases from V and 2 bases from J, the junction contained 4 bases not matched to a gene. Per germline, CDR1 KGHSH and CDR2 LQKENI. CDR3 size: 15 residues. Together with reference TRBV18 and TRBJ1-5, the CDR3 gives the full variable domain: NAGVMQNPRHLVRRRGQEARLRCSPMKGHSHVYWYRQLPEEGLKFMVYLQKENIIDESGMPKERFSAEFPKEGPSILRIQQVVRGDSAAYFCASSPVTGRNQPQHFGDGTRLSIL.

The chain employs TRBV9 and TRBJ2-7, with TRBD1 identical over 8 bases. Germline lookup yields CDR1 SGDLS and CDR2 YYNGEE. V trimming: 0 bases; J trimming: 2 bases; junction bases outside the gene matches: 4. This CDR3 is built from 15 residues. The CDR3 DNA sequence: TGTGCCAGCAGCGTAGGCGGACAGGGCACCTACGAGCAGTACTTC. It is translated as CASSVGGQGTYEQYF.

The rearrangement links TRBV5-1 to TRBJ2-5, with D unclear. Judging by the DNA end, TRBJ2-1 fits better; the J call may be wrong. The CDR3 runs 12 residues. CDR1 is SGHRS and CDR2 is YFSETQ in the germline V gene. The CDR3 nucleotides read TGCGCCAGCAGCTTCACTGACGATGAGCAGTTCTTC. This encodes CASSFTDDEQFF.

There are a few counts of this clonotype. The J gene is TRBJ1-2, the V gene TRBV12-3 or TRBV12-4, with unresolved D. Trimming left V 7 bases short and J 4 bases short, with 10 bases between. The CDR3 runs to 12 residues. CDR3 sequence reads: CASTLGAYGYTF. CDR3 bases: TGTGCCAGCACACTGGGAGCCTATGGCTACACCTTC.

V and J are TRBV2 and TRBJ2-2; 13 bases line up with TRBD2. This CDR3 contains 15 residues. V gave up 7 bases and J gave up 3 bases; unmatched junction bases: 2. Germline V gene data show CDR1 as SNHLY and CDR2 as FYNNEI. CDR3 region: CASKGLAGDTGELFF. CDR3 bases: TGTGCCAGCAAAGGACTAGCGGGGGACACCGGGGAGCTGTTTTTT. The full variable domain, its missing parts supplied by reference TRBV2 and TRBJ2-2, is EPEVTQTPSHQVTQMGQEVILRCVPISNHLYFYWYRQILGQKVEFLVSFYNNEISEKSEIFDDQFSVERPDGSNFTLKIRSTKLEDSAMYFCASKGLAGDTGELFFGEGSRLTVL.

This clonotype appeared a few times. The V call is TRBV7-9, the J call TRBJ2-5, with D perhaps matching TRBD2 (6 bases). V gave up 4 bases and J gave up 4 bases, with 10 bases separating them. The germline CDR1 and CDR2 sequences are SEHNR and FQNEAQ (reference sequence). The CDR3 contains 13 residues. CDR3 sequence: CASSSGLIETQYF. The CDR3 nucleotides read TGTGCCAGCAGCTCGGGACTGATAGAGACCCAGTACTTC.

In DNA, the CDR3 is TGTGCCAGCAGTCTCGGACCATTTGAACCCAAAAACATTCAGTACTTC. Protein: CASSLGPFEPKNIQYF. The chain joins TRBV6-2 or TRBV6-3 to TRBJ2-4; no definite D call. This CDR3 spans 16 amino acids. Germline loops: CDR1 MNHEY, CDR2 SVGEGT. The V and J ends lost 5 bases and 2 bases respectively, with 16 bases between them.

The chain links TRBV7-2 to TRBJ2-2, with TRBD2 identical over 8 bases. This CDR3 region has 16 residues. Losses at the gene ends were 7 bases for V and 5 bases for J; bases not matched to a gene: 12. Germline V gene lookup returns CDR1 SGHTA and CDR2 FQGNSA. The CDR3, as DNA: TGTGCCAGCAACCGCCCAGCGGGAGTAAGGACCGGGGAGCTGTTTTTT. This encodes CASNRPAGVRTGELFF.

The chain has TRBV2 and TRBJ2-7, with D possibly being TRBD1 (6 bases). Germline assignment: CDR1 SNHLY and CDR2 FYNNEI. This CDR3 has 10 residues. V dropped 10 bases and J dropped 6 bases, with 10 bases sitting between them. In DNA form, the CDR3 reads TGTGCCATCAGAGGGGGCGAGCAGTACTTC. Amino acid sequence: CAIRGGEQYF. Using reference TRBV2 and TRBJ2-7 for the parts outside the CDR3, the full variable domain is EPEVTQTPSHQVTQMGQEVILRCVPISNHLYFYWYRQILGQKVEFLVSFYNNEISEKSEIFDDQFSVERPDGSNFTLKIRSTKLEDSAMYFCAIRGGEQYFGPGTRLTVT.

The rearrangement links TRBV20-1 to TRBJ2-1; the match to TRBD2 covers 9 bases. The CDR3 loop spans 15 amino acids. Germline-derived CDR1 and CDR2 are DFQATT and SNEGSKA (reference sequence). Trimming cost V 0 bases and J 9 bases; bases outside gene matches: 9. For the CDR3, the DNA is TGCAGTGCTAGAGATCGGGTTAGCGGGGGAACTGAGCAGTTCTTC. As protein: CSARDRVSGGTEQFF.